This T cell receptor beta chain was recorded in a study of CD8 T cells in Susac syndrome (dated by TCRdb to between 2018 and 2021). In terms of the full investigation: Whether CD8+ T cell activation and differentiation in Susac syndrome was antigen driven was tested using repertoire sequencing.

For this clonotype: No cognate antigen has been identified for it. No base qualities exist here, and no much larger clone lies one base off it.

RNA was extracted with the RNeasy kit and about 0.5 to 1 ug was reverse transcribed using random hexamers. The immunoSEQ multiplex PCR assay, covering 54 Vbeta and 13 Jbeta segments, was used to amplify TCR beta CDR3 regions. PCR amplification bias was corrected by using a synthetic template baseline for primer optimization and computational correction. The original pipeline was this. Reads were annotated to V, D and J genes according to IMGT and were analyzed with immunoSEQ Analyzer, with only productive sequences retained. Clonality was computed as one minus Shannon entropy normalized by log2 of the number of productive unique sequences. For each patient and control, public and private clones were evaluated within the 100 most prevalent clones. Clones were defined as Susac-specific when absent from the healthy and MS cohorts, from about 1,100 published viral clones and from other ImmuneACCESS disease sequences. Through fastp at Q25 and MiXCR, TCRdb rebuilt clones from the public reads, retaining in-frame beta chains. Entries that share a CDR3 protein sequence are merged under the most common genes and DNA. It is TCRdb's table, rather than the study itself, that gives the V and J calls and clone size. The sample includes some 170,000 distinct CDR3 sequences, with around 93% observed a single time. 0.13% of the sample comes from the top ten.

Peripheral blood CD8+ and CD4+ T cells from healthy donors, Susac syndrome patients and multiple sclerosis patients were profiled by high-throughput TCR beta sequencing. The healthy donors served as controls matched for age and sex. Bulk CD8+ and CD4+ T cells were purified magnetically by negative isolation, whereas CD8+ TEMRA cells were enriched by FACS. Blood was collected in EDTA tubes and processed within 24 hours, with PBMCs isolated through density gradient centrifugation. PBMCs destined for TCR sequencing were cryopreserved in liquid nitrogen and later thawed in a 37 °C water bath. The sorted or isolated CD4+, CD8+ and CD8+ TEMRA cells reached a purity of at least 90%. Results and caveats for the whole study, not just this receptor: The number of individuals in the TCR sequencing and HLA analysis was recognized as being relatively small.

CDR3 length: 14 amino acids, cysteine to phenylalanine. Only the CDR3 region is kept as DNA, spanning 42 bases read in frame from base 1. The junction shows trimming of 1 base on V and 11 bases on J, plus 18 bases between the germline ends. According to the germline V gene (reference sequence), CDR1 reads GTSNPN and CDR2 reads SVGIG. The sequence came from a human donor in good health. Sequencing used CD4+ T cells from PBMCs. The chain employs TRBV30 and TRBJ1-5; 5 matching bases give a weak D call of TRBD1. The DNA reads TGTGCCTGGAGTGCCCTCCCCGGGGCGGAGGCCCAGCATTTT. Its product reads: CAWSALPGAEAQHF.